Below are 10 T cell receptor beta chains sequenced from a single sample in a study of shared T cell receptors in the human thymus. The assay was immunoSEQ multiplex PCR, and TCRdb's table has in-frame clones only and misses some. The sample yields some 640,000 clones, roughly 86% seen once. The sample was also reused in another study, on human thymus T cells.

Source material: thymocytes. These receptors were obtained from a boy less than two years old with a congenital heart defect.

The rearrangement links TRBV7-2 to TRBJ1-2; a possible D gene is TRBD1 (6 bases). Trimming left V 1 base short and J 7 bases short, with 10 bases between. The CDR3 loop spans 13 amino acids. Germline CDR1 reads SGHTA; CDR2 reads FQGNSA. For the CDR3, the DNA is TGTGCCAGCAGCTTAGTCCGCAGGGGTGGCTACACCTTC. Translation: CASSLVRRGGYTF.

V and J are TRBV7-9 and TRBJ2-5; TRBD1 matches 10 bases. The DNA end lines up better with TRBJ2-7; the J call may be wrong. The CDR3 sequence is 15 residues long. CDR1 SEHNR and CDR2 FQNEAQ come from the germline V gene (reference sequence). The CDR3 DNA sequence: TGTGCCAGCAGCCCTCGGACAGGGGGCTCCTACGAGCAGTACTTC. Translation gives CASSPRTGGSYEQYF.

The chain couples TRBV11-2 to TRBJ2-5, with 15 bases fitting TRBD2. Germline loops: CDR1 SGHAT, CDR2 FQNNGV. This CDR3 contains 19 residues. The ends lost 5 bases at V and 3 bases at J; junction bases unmatched: 13. DNA of the CDR3: TGTGCCAGCAGCATCACCCCTCCGGGACTAGCGGGGGGTGAAGAGACCCAGTACTTC. It encodes CASSITPPGLAGGEETQYF.

This clone was seen once. The chain recombines TRBV13 with TRBJ2-1; TRBD2 matches 7 bases. CDR3 length: 17 amino acids. Germline V gene data show CDR1 as PRHDT and CDR2 as FYEKMQ (reference sequence). The ends lost 5 bases at V and 4 bases at J; junction bases unmatched: 14. CDR3 residues: CASSLAHLRGRYNEQFF. Written as DNA, the CDR3 is TGTGCCAGCAGCCTGGCCCATTTGCGGGGGAGATACAATGAGCAGTTCTTC. Looking up the rest from reference TRBV13 and TRBJ2-1 gives the full variable domain: AAGVIQSPRHLIKEKRETATLKCYPIPRHDTVYWYQQGPGQDPQFLISFYEKMQSDKGSIPDRFSAQQFSDYHSELNMSSLELGDSALYFCASSLAHLRGRYNEQFFGPGTRLTVL.

The genes are TRBV28 and TRBJ2-7; a weak D match, TRBD2 (5 bases). Germline V lookup: CDR1 MDHEN, CDR2 SYDVKM. V gave up 8 bases and J gave up 2 bases, with 10 bases separating them. The CDR3 has 12 residues. The CDR3 DNA is TGTGCCAGCGAGGGCAGGCCCTACGAGCAGTACTTC. Translation gives CASEGRPYEQYF.

The chain employs TRBV4-3 and TRBJ2-3; the match to TRBD2 covers 8 bases. V gave up 0 bases and J gave up 3 bases; unmatched junction bases: 8. Germline V lookup: CDR1 LGHNA, CDR2 YSLEER. The CDR3 has 17 residues. The CDR3 DNA reads TGCGCCAGCAGCCAAGAGCCTAGCGGGCTGACGACAGATACGCAGTATTTT. Translating gives CASSQEPSGLTTDTQYF.

The J gene is TRBJ1-6, the V gene TRBV19, with TRBD1 matching 7 bases. The CDR3 covers 19 residues. Trimming cost V 2 bases and J 1 base; bases outside gene matches: 11. The germline V gene has CDR1 LNHDA and CDR2 SQIVND (reference sequence). CDR3 nucleotides: TGTGCCAGTAGTATATCGACTCCCAGGGGGTCGTCCTATAATTCACCCCTCCACTTT. Its protein product is CASSISTPRGSSYNSPLHF.

The rearrangement uses TRBV5-6 and TRBJ1-1, with 9 bases fitting TRBD1. The CDR3 loop spans 16 amino acids. Germline lookup yields CDR1 SGHDT and CDR2 YYEEEE. V shed 2 bases, J shed 5 bases, and the junction held 10 bases outside the gene matches. CDR3 protein: CASSLNDRGGTTEAFF. The DNA of the CDR3 is TGTGCCAGCAGCTTAAATGACAGGGGGGGAACAACTGAAGCTTTCTTT.

The chain carries TRBV9 and TRBJ2-2, with 10 bases lining up with TRBD2. V shed 2 bases, J shed 3 bases, and the junction held 4 bases outside the gene matches. The CDR3 is 16 residues long. The germline V gene has CDR1 SGDLS and CDR2 YYNGEE. This CDR3 reads CASSVLAGDYTGELFF. As DNA, the CDR3 is TGTGCCAGCAGCGTTCTAGCGGGGGATTACACCGGGGAGCTGTTTTTT. The full variable domain, rest sourced from reference TRBV9 and TRBJ2-2, is DSGVTQTPKHLITATGQRVTLRCSPRSGDLSVYWYQQSLDQGLQFLIQYYNGEERAKGNILERFSAQQFPDLHSELNLSSLELGDSALYFCASSVLAGDYTGELFFGEGSRLTVL.

V is TRBV12-5 and J is TRBJ2-1; the D gene is possibly TRBD2 (5 bases). CDR1 and CDR2 (germline): LGHNT, FRNRAP. V was trimmed by 5 bases and J by 2 bases, leaving 13 bases between them. CDR3 length: 15 residues. The CDR3 DNA is TGTGCTAGTGGTGAGGAGGTGTTTCCCTACAATGAGCAGTTCTTC. As protein: CASGEEVFPYNEQFF.